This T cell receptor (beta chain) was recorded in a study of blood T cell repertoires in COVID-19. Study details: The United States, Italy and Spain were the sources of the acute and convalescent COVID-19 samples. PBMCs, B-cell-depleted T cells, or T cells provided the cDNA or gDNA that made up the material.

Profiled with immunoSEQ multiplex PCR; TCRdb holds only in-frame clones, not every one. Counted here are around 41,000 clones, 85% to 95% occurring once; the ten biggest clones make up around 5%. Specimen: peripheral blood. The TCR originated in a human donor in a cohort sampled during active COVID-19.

The CDR3 nucleotides are TGTGCCAGTAGTAGGGCTTCCGGGGGGGCTATTAATACGCAGTATTTT. As protein: CASSRASGGAINTQYF. The chain has TRBV19 and TRBJ2-3; 8 bases match TRBD2. CDR1 is LNHDA, CDR2 SQIVND, per germline (reference sequence). V lost 4 bases, J lost 7 bases, and 13 bases stayed unmatched. The CDR3 totals 16 residues.